Listed here are 32 T cell receptor beta chains from one sample, sequenced in a study of T cells in localized non-small cell lung cancer. TCRdb's copy holds only in-frame clones and misses some; the assay was immunoSEQ multiplex PCR. The table has under 30,000 clones, 90% seen once. The input for sequencing was peripheral blood, taken before any cancer treatment. Receptor source: a woman aged 35-75 years with stage I lung adenocarcinoma.

A single count supports this clone. The rearrangement joins TRBV7-9 to TRBJ2-1, with D possibly being TRBD2 (5 bases). The CDR3 totals 13 residues. V shed 5 bases and J shed 10 bases, with 15 bases lying between them. The V gene's germline CDR1 is SEHNR and CDR2 FQNEAQ (reference sequence). The CDR3 sequence is CASSIGEGLEQFF. The DNA of the CDR3 is TGTGCCAGCAGCATCGGGGAAGGGTTGGAGCAGTTCTTC.

The gene calls are TRBV30 and TRBJ2-2; 9 bases are shared with TRBD1. CDR3 size: 15 residues. CDR1 and CDR2 (germline): GTSNPN, SVGIG (reference sequence). The V gene end was trimmed by 5 bases and the J gene end by 7 bases; junction bases not matched to a gene: 11. CDR3 residues: CAWAQGAPRIGELFF. CDR3 in DNA: TGTGCCTGGGCACAGGGGGCGCCGAGGATCGGGGAGCTGTTTTTT.

This clone was seen only once. V usage is TRBV6-5 and J usage is TRBJ2-7; D is perhaps TRBD2 (5 bases). Germline V gene data show CDR1 as MNHEY and CDR2 as SVGAGI. This CDR3 is 14 amino acids long. V was shortened by 7 bases and J by 4 bases, with 17 bases between the two germline ends. DNA for the CDR3: TGTGCCAGCAAATCGCCGGGATTCCCATACGAGCAGTACTTC. Amino acid sequence: CASKSPGFPYEQYF.

V is TRBV18 and J is TRBJ2-7, with TRBD1 matching over 7 bases. J gave up 2 bases and V 5 bases, and 3 bases lay outside the gene matches. The CDR3 totals 13 residues. In germline, CDR1 is KGHSH, CDR2 LQKENI. The CDR3 region is CASSAQGAYEQYF. CDR3 DNA: TGTGCCAGCTCAGCCCAGGGGGCCTACGAGCAGTACTTC.

The rearrangement uses TRBV2 and TRBJ2-2; D perhaps matches TRBD2 (6 bases). V was cut by 0 bases and J by 2 bases, with 13 bases left in between. This CDR3 has 17 amino acids. Looked up from germline, CDR1 is SNHLY and CDR2 is FYNNEI. CDR3 sequence (DNA): TGTGCCAGCAGTGAAGCGCATCTAGCGCGAAACACCGGGGAGCTGTTTTTT. This codes for CASSEAHLARNTGELFF.

The chain uses TRBV9 and TRBJ1-2, with D perhaps matching TRBD1 (6 bases). Looked up from germline, CDR1 is SGDLS and CDR2 is YYNGEE. The CDR3 runs to 15 residues. V gave up 4 bases and J gave up 8 bases, with 21 bases separating them. The CDR3 sequence: CASSSRAGGNGGYTF. The CDR3 nucleotides read TGTGCCAGCAGCTCTAGGGCGGGGGGCAACGGCGGCTACACCTTC.

The chain uses TRBV4-1 and TRBJ2-3; perhaps TRBD1 as D (6 bases). The germline gives CDR1 MGHRA, CDR2 YSYEKL. Trimming cost V 2 bases and J 2 bases, with 17 bases left between them. CDR3 size: 17 residues. CDR3 amino acids: CASSQLGHQLFTDTQYF. The CDR3 coding sequence is TGCGCCAGCAGCCAATTGGGACACCAACTCTTCACAGATACGCAGTATTTT.

The rearrangement uses TRBV7-6 and TRBJ2-1; TRBD2 agrees at 7 bases. The CDR3 extends over 13 amino acids. Germline CDR1 SGHVS, CDR2 FNYEAQ. The V segment lost 4 bases and the J segment 10 bases; nucleotides outside the gene matches: 7. DNA for the CDR3: TGTGCCAGCAGCTCTACTCCCGGGGGGGAGCAGTTCTTC. It translates to CASSSTPGGEQFF.

V usage is TRBV28 and J usage is TRBJ1-2, with 11 bases identical to TRBD1. CDR1 and CDR2 (germline): MDHEN, SYDVKM. The CDR3 is 16 residues long. V shed 5 bases and J 7 bases; nucleotides not matched to a gene: 12. The CDR3 is CASSPPLGQGARGYTF. CDR3 sequence (DNA): TGTGCCAGCAGTCCTCCCCTCGGACAGGGGGCGCGTGGCTACACCTTC.

The CDR3 DNA reads TGCGCCAGCAGCCAATATGAGGGGGCGTCTGAAGCTTTCTTT. This gives the protein CASSQYEGASEAFF. The chain uses TRBV4-3 and TRBJ1-1; 7 positions agree with TRBD1. The length of the CDR3 is 14 residues. V lost 2 bases to trimming and J lost 6 bases; unmatched junction nucleotides: 6. Germline loops: CDR1 LGHNA, CDR2 YSLEER.

This chain's CDR3 is CASSLAQSTNEKLFF. For the CDR3, the DNA is TGTGCCAGCAGCTTAGCCCAGTCAACTAATGAAAAACTGTTTTTT. The chain carries TRBV7-2 and TRBJ1-4; D gene uncertain. The CDR3 contains 15 residues. CDR1 SGHTA and CDR2 FQGNSA come from the germline V gene. V was clipped by 0 bases and J by 0 bases, with 5 bases between them.

This chain connects TRBV28 to TRBJ1-4; possibly TRBD1 for D (6 bases). Trimming left V 5 bases short and J 6 bases short, with 19 bases between. Germline V lookup: CDR1 MDHEN, CDR2 SYDVKM. CDR3 size: 16 residues. The CDR3: CASSTTQGLSYEKLFF. In DNA, the CDR3 is TGTGCCAGCAGTACCACACAGGGATTGAGTTATGAAAAACTGTTTTTT.

The chain uses TRBV28 and TRBJ2-3, with unresolved D. Trimming cost V 6 bases and J 2 bases, with 6 bases left between them. CDR1 and CDR2 from the germline V gene are MDHEN and SYDVKM. The CDR3 totals 12 residues. The CDR3 sequence: CASSLITDTQYF. In DNA, the CDR3 is TGTGCCAGCAGCTTGATCACAGATACGCAGTATTTT.

The chain recombines TRBV28 with TRBJ1-5, with D maybe TRBD1 (5 bases). The CDR3 totals 15 residues. Germline CDR1 MDHEN, CDR2 SYDVKM. V was clipped by 9 bases and J by 1 base, with 16 bases between them. The CDR3 loop is CASLTRRGSNQPQHF. For the CDR3, the DNA is TGTGCCAGTCTCACACGACGGGGGAGCAATCAGCCCCAGCATTTT.

The chain combines TRBV2 with TRBJ2-2, with D possibly matching TRBD1 (6 bases). V was shortened by 7 bases and J by 8 bases, with 17 bases between the two germline ends. The V gene's germline CDR1 is SNHLY and CDR2 FYNNEI. This CDR3 is built from 14 residues. CDR3 nucleotides: TGTGCCAGCACCACCTACAGGGACGCTGGGGAGCTGTTTTTT. It is translated as CASTTYRDAGELFF.

The V and J genes are TRBV19 and TRBJ1-4, with D possibly being TRBD1 (5 bases). This CDR3 is 13 amino acids long. Per germline, CDR1 LNHDA and CDR2 SQIVND (reference sequence). V lost 7 bases and J 8 bases, leaving 14 bases between the germline ends. CDR3 sequence: CASNRAPGEKLFF. The DNA of the CDR3 is TGTGCCAGTAACCGGGCCCCAGGGGAAAAACTGTTTTTT.

This sequence joins TRBV14 and TRBJ2-7; 11 nucleotides align to TRBD2. The CDR3 is 15 residues long. From germline, CDR1 is SGHDN and CDR2 FVKESK. The V and J ends lost 1 base and 4 bases, in that order; junction bases with no gene match: 3. CDR3 nucleotide sequence: TGTGCCAGCAGCCAAGGACTAGCGGGATTTTACGAGCAGTACTTC. Amino acid sequence: CASSQGLAGFYEQYF.

The chain has TRBV28 and TRBJ1-2, with TRBD1 identical over 9 bases. This CDR3 comprises 14 residues. Germline CDR1 and CDR2: MDHEN and SYDVKM. V was clipped by 5 bases and J by 6 bases; unmatched bases: 7. CDR3 residues: CASSEQGAKNGYTF. In nucleotides, the CDR3 is TGTGCCAGCAGTGAACAGGGGGCGAAGAATGGCTACACCTTC.

For the CDR3, the DNA is TGCAGCGTTGAACCGGACAAGGAAGGCTACACCTTC. Protein sequence: CSVEPDKEGYTF. The rearrangement joins TRBV29-1 to TRBJ1-2, with D possibly being TRBD1 (5 bases). Per the germline V gene, CDR1 is SQVTM and CDR2 is ANQGSEA. CDR3 length: 12 amino acids. V lost 2 bases and J lost 8, with 12 bases in between.

The chain uses TRBV2 and TRBJ2-6; no clear D gene. CDR1 and CDR2 (germline): SNHLY, FYNNEI. V shed 5 bases and J shed 8 bases, with 10 bases lying between them. This CDR3 region has 13 residues. The CDR3 sequence is CASSSPSSNVLTF. Here the CDR3 DNA reads TGTGCCAGCAGTTCCCCCTCTTCCAACGTCCTGACTTTC.

The chain couples TRBV30 to TRBJ1-2; 7 bases agree with TRBD1. CDR3 size: 12 residues. Germline V gives CDR1 GTSNPN, CDR2 SVGIG (reference sequence). J was trimmed by 5 bases and V by 5 bases; bases with no gene match: 5. The CDR3 bases are TGTGCCTGGGGGACAGCCGCTTATGGCTACACCTTC. Translated: CAWGTAAYGYTF.

V is TRBV27 and J is TRBJ2-5; D unresolved. V was cut by 5 bases and J by 5 bases, with 15 bases left in between. CDR1 is MNHEY, CDR2 SMNVEV, per germline (reference sequence). This CDR3 region has 14 residues. DNA for the CDR3: TGTGCCAGCAGTCCCCGGCTACCGGTGGAGACCCAGTACTTC. Protein: CASSPRLPVETQYF.

This chain uses TRBV27 with TRBJ2-3; no reliable D call. This CDR3 has 11 amino acids. Trimming removed 7 bases from V and 6 bases from J, with 8 bases in between. The germline gives CDR1 MNHEY, CDR2 SMNVEV (reference sequence). The CDR3 loop is CASTLFDTQYF. The CDR3 DNA reads TGTGCCAGCACCCTCTTCGATACGCAGTATTTT.

V usage is TRBV30 and J usage is TRBJ2-1; D might be TRBD1 (7 bases). The CDR3 runs 13 residues. The germline CDR1 and CDR2 sequences are GTSNPN and SVGIG (reference sequence). V gave up 3 bases and J gave up 4 bases, with 10 bases separating them. The CDR3 sequence is CAWRRDRYNEQFF. CDR3 sequence (DNA): TGTGCCTGGAGGCGGGACAGATACAATGAGCAGTTCTTC.

By share, this clone ranks as medium-sized (0.01 to 0.1%). This chain uses TRBV5-6 with TRBJ1-2; no clear D gene. The V end lost 0 bases, the J end lost 4 bases, and 7 bases lay between the germline ends. Germline-derived CDR1 and CDR2 are SGHDT and YYEEEE. The CDR3 runs to 13 residues. The CDR3 reads CASSLGSRYGYTF. The CDR3 nucleotides read TGTGCCAGCAGCTTGGGATCCCGCTATGGCTACACCTTC.

V is TRBV19 and J is TRBJ2-7; 9 bases match TRBD1. The V segment lost 7 bases and the J segment 5 bases; nucleotides outside the gene matches: 12. The CDR3 consists of 15 residues. Germline loops: CDR1 LNHDA, CDR2 SQIVND (reference sequence). The CDR3 is CASKLRTGVMDEQYF. CDR3 sequence (DNA): TGTGCCAGTAAATTAAGGACAGGGGTTATGGACGAGCAGTACTTC.

The chain has TRBV13 and TRBJ1-1; D might be TRBD1 (6 bases). This CDR3 contains 15 residues. V was cut by 5 bases and J by 6 bases, with 19 bases left in between. Germline V gene sequence: CDR1 PRHDT, CDR2 FYEKMQ (reference sequence). CDR3 amino acids: CASSPLGGPFSEAFF. DNA for the CDR3: TGTGCCAGCAGCCCTTTGGGGGGGCCCTTTTCTGAAGCTTTCTTT.

The chain has TRBV19 and TRBJ1-3; D perhaps matches TRBD1 (5 bases). The CDR3 spans 14 residues. Trimming cost V 7 bases and J 6 bases, with 16 bases left between them. Germline CDR1 LNHDA, CDR2 SQIVND (reference sequence). CDR3 sequence reads: CASTQAQGTNTIYF. The CDR3 bases are TGTGCCAGTACTCAGGCCCAGGGTACAAACACCATATATTTT.

The CDR3 is CASSISGLANNEQFF. DNA for the CDR3: TGTGCCAGTAGTATAAGTGGGCTAGCCAACAATGAGCAGTTCTTC. The chain is built from TRBV19 and TRBJ2-1, with D possibly being TRBD2 (5 bases). This CDR3 is built from 15 residues. The germline gives CDR1 LNHDA, CDR2 SQIVND (reference sequence). Trimming took 2 bases from V and 5 from J, leaving 13 bases between them.

This clone was counted only a few times. In DNA form, the CDR3 reads TGTGCCAGCAGCTTGTTTCAGGTCAATCAGCCCCAGCATTTT. This gives the protein CASSLFQVNQPQHF. The chain recombines TRBV5-6 with TRBJ1-5; unclear D gene. CDR3 length: 14 residues. Trimming shortened V by 1 base and J by 3 bases, and 8 bases separated the two germline ends. Germline V gene sequence: CDR1 SGHDT, CDR2 YYEEEE.

The chain couples TRBV7-2 to TRBJ2-2; D is unresolved. Germline CDR1 and CDR2: SGHTA and FQGNSA. This CDR3 has 13 residues. The V and J ends lost 4 bases and 9 bases respectively, with 12 bases between them. The CDR3 DNA is TGTGCCAGCAGCTACGCGGAGACCCGGGAGCTGTTTTTT. This gives the protein CASSYAETRELFF.

V is TRBV5-1 and J is TRBJ2-7, with 9 nucleotides matching TRBD1. Germline loops: CDR1 SGHRS, CDR2 YFSETQ. V lost 1 base and J lost 5; bases outside the gene matches: 10. The CDR3 is 16 amino acids. In DNA, the CDR3 is TGCGCCAGCAGCTTGTACTTCACAGGGGGCGCGGACGAGCAGTACTTC. Amino acids: CASSLYFTGGADEQYF.